This is a list of T cell receptor beta chains from one sample in a study of shared clonotypes between healthy human individuals. The data were produced by immunoSEQ multiplex PCR, yet TCRdb's version contains in-frame clones alone and is incomplete. Of hundreds of thousands of clones in the sample, around four fifths were seen once. The sample comprised memory CD4+ T cells sorted from blood. Receptors were obtained from a young woman in good health. The CDR3 runs from the conserved cysteine through the conserved F or W. D genes are given only for firm matches. Size is omitted from some rows. Given values are once, few, many or a class for expanded clones.

J gene: TRBJ2-1
D gene: -
clone size: -
V gene: TRBV7-3
CDR3 DNA: TGTGCCAGCAGCCGATCAGGGGAGGATGAGCAGTTCTTC
CDR3 protein: CASSRSGEDEQFF

J gene: TRBJ1-4
D gene: -
clone size: -
V gene: TRBV14
CDR3 DNA: TGTGCCAGCAGCCAGTTTAAACCACAGGGACGTGTCATAAGCGAAAAACTGTTTTTT
CDR3 protein: CASSQFKPQGRVISEKLFF

J gene: TRBJ1-5
D gene: -
clone size: medium-sized
V gene: TRBV5-1
CDR3 DNA: TGCGCCAGCAGCTTGTCTTCCGGGACTCAGCCCCAGCATTTT
CDR3 protein: CASSLSSGTQPQHF

J gene: TRBJ2-3
D gene: -
clone size: -
V gene: TRBV25-1
CDR3 DNA: TGTGCCAGCAGTGAGGTGCGTCAGGTAGAAGATACGCAGTATTTT
CDR3 protein: CASSEVRQVEDTQYF

J gene: TRBJ2-1
D gene: TRBD1
clone size: -
V gene: TRBV5-1
CDR3 DNA: TGCGCCAGCAGCTCGGACAGGTCCTCCTACAATGAGCAGTTCTTC
CDR3 protein: CASSSDRSSYNEQFF

J gene: TRBJ1-1
D gene: -
clone size: once
V gene: TRBV27
CDR3 DNA: TGTGCCAGCAGTTTCCGGAGGGTGAACACTGAAGCTTTCTTT
CDR3 protein: CASSFRRVNTEAFF

J gene: TRBJ1-1
D gene: -
clone size: -
V gene: TRBV30
CDR3 DNA: TGTGCCTGGAGTGGGCGAGGCGGGGTGAACACTGAAGCTTTCTTT
CDR3 protein: CAWSGRGGVNTEAFF

J gene: TRBJ2-1
D gene: -
clone size: -
V gene: TRBV6-5
CDR3 DNA: TGTGCCAGCAGTCGCACTCGGACGGCCTACAATGAGCAGTTCTTC
CDR3 protein: CASSRTRTAYNEQFF

J gene: TRBJ1-5
D gene: -
clone size: -
V gene: TRBV19
CDR3 DNA: TGTGCCAGTAGTATTAAGGCAGATTACAATCAGCCCCAGCATTTT
CDR3 protein: CASSIKADYNQPQHF

J gene: TRBJ1-2
D gene: -
clone size: -
V gene: TRBV14
CDR3 DNA: TGTGCCAGCAGCCAACTCTGGGGCGCGGAAGGCTACACCTTC
CDR3 protein: CASSQLWGAEGYTF

J gene: TRBJ1-4
D gene: -
clone size: -
V gene: TRBV28
CDR3 DNA: TGTGCCAGCAGTTTGGGCAGAGCAACTAATGAAAAACTGTTTTTT
CDR3 protein: CASSLGRATNEKLFF

J gene: TRBJ2-1
D gene: -
clone size: -
V gene: TRBV27
CDR3 DNA: TGTGCCAGCAGTTCGGACTTAAACAATGAGCAGTTCTTC
CDR3 protein: CASSSDLNNEQFF

J gene: TRBJ2-1
D gene: TRBD2
clone size: -
V gene: TRBV4-1
CDR3 DNA: TGCGCCAGCAGCCCTCGGACTAGCGGGCGAAGCTCCTACAATGAGCAGTTCTTC
CDR3 protein: CASSPRTSGRSSYNEQFF

J gene: TRBJ2-2
D gene: TRBD2
clone size: -
V gene: TRBV27
CDR3 DNA: TGTGCCAGCAGTTTACGGGGCGGGGGGTCCGGGGAGCTGTTTTTT
CDR3 protein: CASSLRGGGSGELFF

J gene: TRBJ2-3
D gene: -
clone size: -
V gene: TRBV5-4
CDR3 DNA: TGTGCCAGCAGCAACGGACTGGCTAGCACAGATACGCAGTATTTT
CDR3 protein: CASSNGLASTDTQYF

J gene: TRBJ1-4
D gene: TRBD1
clone size: -
V gene: TRBV5-1
CDR3 DNA: TGCGCCAGCAGCCCTGCGTGGACAGGGAATGAAAAACTGTTTTTT
CDR3 protein: CASSPAWTGNEKLFF

J gene: TRBJ1-4
D gene: -
clone size: few
V gene: TRBV11-1
CDR3 DNA: TGTGCCAGCAGCTTACACAGGGCCGCTGCAACTAATGAAAAACTGTTTTTT
CDR3 protein: CASSLHRAAATNEKLFF

J gene: TRBJ1-2
D gene: -
clone size: -
V gene: TRBV28
CDR3 DNA: TGTGCCAGCAGTCGAGTTAGTAACTATGGCTACACCTTC
CDR3 protein: CASSRVSNYGYTF